Following are 16 T cell receptor beta chains from one sample sequenced in a study of T-cell memory formation after mild COVID-19. Via MiXCR, TCRdb re-called the 5' RACE reads, giving one row per CDR3 protein. The sample carries about 600,000 distinct CDR3 sequences, 20% to 25% recorded once. Sequenced material: PBMCs or a T cell subset sorted from them (not recorded which). These receptors originate from an adult woman who had mild COVID-19 (a few samples of this study predate the infection). Cell type and time point are not known.

Only a few counts were recorded for this clonotype. This rearrangement joins TRBV12-3 or TRBV12-4 to TRBJ2-1; a weak D match, TRBD2 (5 bases). V gave up 6 bases and J gave up 10 bases, with 22 bases separating them. This CDR3 is 15 amino acids long. CDR3 in amino acids: CASSPTKRGIGEQFF. CDR3 DNA sequence: TGTGCCAGCAGCCCCACCAAACGAGGGATCGGGGAGCAGTTCTTC.

The sample holds a few counts of this clonotype. The chain carries TRBV7-8 and TRBJ1-3, with 7 bases that match TRBD1. This CDR3 has 16 residues. Germline V gene data show CDR1 as SGHVS and CDR2 as FQNEAQ. Unmatched junction bases numbered 8, after V lost 5 bases and J lost 1 base. CDR3 loop: CASSPDRVFSGNTIYF. As DNA, the CDR3 is TGTGCCAGCAGCCCAGACAGGGTATTTTCTGGAAACACCATATATTTT.

The gene calls are TRBV20-1 and TRBJ2-7; 7 bases match TRBD2. V lost 3 bases and J lost 5; bases outside the gene matches: 1. This CDR3 region has 11 residues. Germline V lookup: CDR1 DFQATT, CDR2 SNEGSKA (reference sequence). In nucleotides, the CDR3 is TGCAGTGCTAGGGGGGGGGACGAGCAGTACTTC. Its protein is CSARGGDEQYF.

The J gene is TRBJ2-7, the V gene TRBV5-1; 7 bases fit TRBD1. The V gene's germline CDR1 is SGHRS and CDR2 YFSETQ. This CDR3 spans 15 amino acids. With 0 bases clipped from V and 1 base from J, the junction kept 4 bases outside the gene matches. This CDR3 reads CASSLVHRGSYEQYF. The CDR3 nucleotides read TGCGCCAGCAGCTTGGTCCACAGGGGTTCCTACGAGCAGTACTTC.

J is TRBJ2-1 and V is TRBV6-2 or TRBV6-3; D not resolved. Germline V gene lookup returns CDR1 MNHEY and CDR2 SVGEGT. The CDR3 spans 13 residues. V was pared by 3 bases and J by 9 bases, with 12 bases between. CDR3 sequence (DNA): TGTGCCAGCAGTTATACCAGGTTTAGTGAGCAGTTCTTC. Translation gives CASSYTRFSEQFF.

The rearrangement links TRBV19 to TRBJ2-7, with a weak D call TRBD1 (6 bases). CDR1 is LNHDA, CDR2 SQIVND, per germline (reference sequence). CDR3 length: 13 residues. The V and J ends lost 6 bases and 1 base respectively, with 10 bases between them. CDR3 in DNA: TGTGCCAGTAGGGGGGACACGTCCTACGAGCAGTACTTC. This encodes CASRGDTSYEQYF.

This clonotype was counted a few times. The chain has TRBV20-1 and TRBJ2-7; possible D gene TRBD2, 6 bases. Germline V CDR1 and CDR2: DFQATT, SNEGSKA (reference sequence). There are 11 residues in the CDR3. Here the CDR3 reads CVPRRAYEQYF. The CDR3 DNA reads TGCGTACCGAGGAGGGCCTACGAGCAGTACTTC.

This clonotype was seen more than once but under ten times. The chain combines TRBV15 with TRBJ2-2, with D uncertain. Per germline, CDR1 LNHNV and CDR2 YYDKDF (reference sequence). V shed 0 bases and J shed 6 bases, with 8 bases lying between them. This CDR3 is 14 amino acids long. CDR3 sequence (DNA): TGTGCCACCAGCAGAGATTGGCCACCCGGGGAGCTGTTTTTT. Protein: CATSRDWPPGELFF.

The chain employs TRBV6-2 or TRBV6-3 and TRBJ2-1, with D possibly being TRBD1 (5 bases). The V and J ends lost 0 bases and 6 bases respectively, with 15 bases between them. CDR1 and CDR2 from the germline V gene are MNHEY and SVGEGT. This CDR3 is built from 16 residues. CDR3 in amino acids: CASSYSTEVPVNEQFF. DNA of the CDR3: TGTGCCAGCAGTTACTCGACAGAGGTCCCCGTCAATGAGCAGTTCTTC.

This clonotype was seen once. This chain connects TRBV7-9 to TRBJ1-4, with a tentative D call TRBD1 (5 bases). CDR3 length equals 16 residues. Germline V gene lookup returns CDR1 SEHNR and CDR2 FQNEAQ (reference sequence). V dropped 5 bases and J dropped 5 bases, with 18 bases sitting between them. The chain's CDR3 is CASSPNTGVRNEKLFF. Here the CDR3 DNA reads TGTGCCAGCAGCCCTAATACGGGGGTAAGGAATGAAAAACTGTTTTTT.

The gene calls are TRBV24-1 and TRBJ1-1; D perhaps matches TRBD1 (6 bases). The CDR3 is 15 residues long. Per the germline V gene, CDR1 is KGHDR and CDR2 is SFDVKD. V was pared by 1 base and J by 9 bases, with 17 bases between. The CDR3 protein is CATSDFTRTGIKAFF. CDR3 bases: TGTGCCACCAGTGATTTTACGAGAACAGGGATTAAAGCTTTCTTT.

V usage is TRBV19 and J usage is TRBJ1-1; D gene uncertain. The CDR3 is 15 amino acids. Trimming stripped 3 bases from V and 5 bases from J, with 16 bases between. In germline, CDR1 is LNHDA, CDR2 SQIVND (reference sequence). As DNA, the CDR3 is TGTGCCAGTAGTATTTTCGCCTTAATTAGTACTGAAGCTTTCTTT. It specifies CASSIFALISTEAFF.

This clonotype was picked up a small number of times. The chain employs TRBV5-1 and TRBJ2-1, with 9 bases aligning to TRBD2. Germline-derived CDR1 and CDR2 are SGHRS and YFSETQ. The CDR3 is 18 residues long. V lost 4 bases to trimming and J lost 7 bases; unmatched junction nucleotides: 18. The CDR3 protein is CASSPISSGGPRMNEQFF. The CDR3 DNA reads as TGCGCCAGCAGCCCGATAAGTAGCGGGGGCCCCCGCATGAATGAGCAGTTCTTC.

This clonotype has only a few counts. V and J are TRBV7-2 and TRBJ1-2; possibly TRBD1 for D (5 bases). The germline CDR1 and CDR2 sequences are SGHTA and FQGNSA. Trimming left V 1 base short and J 11 bases short, with 11 bases between. The CDR3 has 12 residues. The CDR3 DNA sequence: TGTGCCAGCAGCTTAGAGAGGGGCGCTTACACCTTC. Its protein product is CASSLERGAYTF.

The chain couples TRBV5-4 to TRBJ1-2, with D tentatively TRBD1 (6 bases). This CDR3 contains 16 residues. Germline CDR1 and CDR2: SGHNT and YYREEE (reference sequence). Trimming removed 0 bases from V and 8 bases from J, with 20 bases in between. The CDR3 DNA sequence: TGTGCCAGCAGCTTGGAGGTCGCGAGCAGGGGCGGCGGCTACACCTTC. Translating it yields CASSLEVASRGGGYTF.

A few counts support this clonotype. The rearrangement joins TRBV12-3 or TRBV12-4 to TRBJ1-1, with D maybe TRBD1 (5 bases). This CDR3 is 15 amino acids long. V was cut by 4 bases and J by 1 base, with 13 bases left in between. The CDR3 coding sequence is TGTGCCAGCAGTTCCGCCCTTGGGGGGAACACTGAAGCTTTCTTT. Its protein is CASSSALGGNTEAFF.